This TCR beta chain was recorded in a study of blood T cell repertoires in COVID-19. Study-wide background: Italy, Spain and the United States were the sources of the convalescent and acute COVID-19 samples. In each case, the material was cDNA or gDNA derived from T cells, B-cell-depleted T cells, or PBMCs.

The authors' processing: Nucleated cell number was recorded as an estimate derived from reference gene primer amplification. Clones were sequenced by immunoSEQ multiplex PCR, and TCRdb holds only the in-frame ones, with some missing. The D gene and trimming were derived from the DNA, and the V and J assignments and clone size from that table. The sample shows about 51,000 clones, about 82% of them seen only once. CDR1 is MDHEN and CDR2 is SYDVKM in the germline V gene. Trimming removed 5 bases at V and 3 bases at J, with 8 bases between. The CDR3 runs 12 residues. This sequence originates from a man older than 75 with active COVID-19. The sample taken for sequencing was peripheral blood. The chain combines TRBV28 with TRBJ2-7; D is undetermined. The CDR3 spells CASSPNSYEQYF. CDR3 DNA sequence: TGTGCCAGCAGTCCTAACAGCTACGAGCAGTACTTC.